This T cell receptor (delta chain) was captured by sequencing in a study of gamma-delta chains in newborns, infants, children. Study details: Polyclonal expansion of innate γδ T cells after birth follows microbial exposure.

There are 22 residues in the CDR3. Trimming removed 2 bases from V and 0 bases from J; junction bases left unmatched: 21. CDR1 is TSWWSYY, CDR2 QGS, per germline. TCRdb called clones from the reads again using CATT. The sample lists 2,200 or so delta-chain clones; approximately 1.5% were seen once. This clone was recorded a few times. TCRdb's entry gives the protein of a much larger clone, which mismatches this DNA's translation at residue 9, likely from a read error; the protein reported here is translated from the DNA. J is TRDJ1 and V is TRDV1; 10 nucleotides agree with TRDD3. Sequencing input: blood. The clonotype originates from a child who was a newborn, infant or young child, either healthy, febrile or measles-vaccinated (not recorded which). The DNA of the CDR3 is TGTGCTCTTGGGGAAGTCCAATCCTCCCCAGTGGGGGATACAGGGTACACCGATAAACTCATCTTT. This codes for CALGEVQSSPVGDTGYTDKLIF.